This T cell receptor (beta chain) derives from a study of OX40 agonist ivuxolimab in advanced cancers. This CDR3 region has 14 residues. Trimming pared 0 bases from V and 2 bases from J, leaving 4 bases between. Germline V gene sequence: CDR1 ENHRY, CDR2 SYGVKD. Any history of autoimmune disease or systemic immunosuppression disqualified patients. Produced via immunoSEQ multiplex PCR; TCRdb's table is partial and in-frame only. This table has around 64,000 clones, approximately 80% appearing once. Overall study results and limits: Clonal expansion from baseline to week 6 occurred in both CD4+ and CD8+ T cells.

A note on this clone: Antigen unknown.

The sample was CD4+ or CD8+ T cells sorted from blood, taken in a trial of the OX40 agonist ivuxolimab. The source is an adult with an advanced solid tumor such as melanoma, head and neck, liver or kidney cancer. This chain uses TRBV10-3 with TRBJ1-4; D is unresolved. The CDR3 coding sequence is TGTGCCATCAGTGAGTCTGGGACTAATGAAAAACTGTTTTTT. It encodes CAISESGTNEKLFF.